This TCR beta chain was obtained from a study of blood T cell repertoires in COVID-19. Study processing details: The assay estimated nucleated cells by amplifying reference gene primers. TCRdb keeps only in-frame clones here, not all; method: immunoSEQ multiplex PCR. That table gives V, J and clone size, and the DNA gave D and trimming. The sample yields under 90,000 clones, over 65% seen once. Germline assignment: CDR1 SEHNR and CDR2 FQNEAQ (reference sequence). Trimming removed 5 bases at V and 6 bases at J, with 7 bases between. There are 12 residues in the CDR3. The origin of this receptor is a man over 45 with active or convalescent COVID-19. The chain employs TRBV7-9 and TRBJ1-4; unclear D gene. Material: peripheral blood. The chain's CDR3 is CASSGRDEKLFF. The CDR3 nucleotides read TGTGCCAGCAGCGGGAGAGATGAAAAACTGTTTTTT.